A selection of T cell receptor beta chains follows, all from one sample in a study of shared clonotypes between healthy human individuals. The data were produced by immunoSEQ multiplex PCR, yet TCRdb's version contains in-frame clones alone and is incomplete. Of 950,000 to 1,100,000 clones listed, more than 75% are singletons. The specimen sequenced was memory CD4+ T cells from PBMCs. These receptors were taken from a man between 18 and 35 years old in good health. Some clones in this sample may be carry-over from other donors' samples. CDR3s include the opening cysteine and the closing phenylalanine or tryptophan. D genes are given only for firm matches. For some rows the clone size is stated as once, few or many, or as a class when expanded; others skip it.

once,TRBV28,.,TRBJ1-4,TGTGCCAGCAGCTTAAACAGGGTTGGCTTAACGGCAACTAATGAAAAACTGTTTTTT,CASSLNRVGLTATNEKLFF
.,TRBV30,.,TRBJ1-4,TGTGCCTGGAGTGTACACCCTTCCAGAGCGGGGTTTCGGGAAAAACTGTTTTTT,CAWSVHPSRAGFREKLFF
few,TRBV10-3,TRBD2,TRBJ2-1,TGTGCCGCCTCGGGACTAGCGGGACGTCTGGGCAATGAGCAGTTCTTC,CAASGLAGRLGNEQFF
few,TRBV5-4,TRBD1,TRBJ2-6,TGTGCCAGCAGCTTGCTGGACAGGGGGATTTCTGGGGCCAACGTCCTGACTTTC,CASSLLDRGISGANVLTF
few,TRBV25-1,.,TRBJ2-5,TGTGCCAGCAGACGACACGGTGAAGAGACCCAGTACTTC,CASRRHGEETQYF
many,TRBV5-8,.,TRBJ2-5,TGTGCCAGCACCCGTGGCGGGGCGGGACAAGAGACCCAGTACTTC,CASTRGGAGQETQYF
.,TRBV11-2,.,TRBJ2-2,TGTGCCAGCAGCTCCCATACAGACGGGGAGCTGTTTTTT,CASSSHTDGELFF
.,TRBV5-1,.,TRBJ2-1,TGCGCCAGCAGCTTTAATCGTGGGAACTCGGGGGAGCAGTTCTTC,CASSFNRGNSGEQFF
once,TRBV7-3,TRBD2,TRBJ2-6,TGTGCCAGCAGCAGCTACGGGACTAGCGGGAAAATGGCTGGGGCCAACGTCCTGACTTTC,CASSSYGTSGKMAGANVLTF
.,TRBV5-1,TRBD1,TRBJ2-7,TGCGCCAGCAGCATAACAGGGGGTGGGTACGAGCAGTACTTC,CASSITGGGYEQYF
few,TRBV19,.,TRBJ2-1,TGTGCCAGTAACGAAAGATCCGGGTCCTACAATGAGCAGTTCTTC,CASNERSGSYNEQFF
.,TRBV25-1,.,TRBJ2-7,TGTGCCAGCAGTGACGGTCGTGGGTTGTACGAGCAGTACTTC,CASSDGRGLYEQYF
.,TRBV30,.,TRBJ1-2,TGTGCCTGGAGTGCAGTTGGCTACACCTTC,CAWSAVGYTF
once,TRBV7-9,.,TRBJ2-5,TGTGCCAGCAGCTTAGACAGGTCTGGAGAGACCCAGTACTTC,CASSLDRSGETQYF
.,TRBV5-8,.,TRBJ1-5,TGTGCCAGCAGCCGGTGGTTGGGGGGCGATCAGCCCCAGCATTTT,CASSRWLGGDQPQHF
.,TRBV28,.,TRBJ1-1,TGTGCCAGCAGTTTTCTGGGTGGTAGTGAAGCTTTCTTT,CASSFLGGSEAFF
.,TRBV18,TRBD2,TRBJ2-3,TGTGCCAGCTCACCAGGGCTAGCGGGGAGCACAGATACGCAGTATTTT,CASSPGLAGSTDTQYF
many,TRBV6-1,.,TRBJ2-7,TGTGCCAGCAGTGACTACAGCTCCTACGAGCAGTACTTC,CASSDYSSYEQYF
.,TRBV19,.,TRBJ1-2,TGTGCCAGCGCCCTGCCCGGAGAGTCTAACTATGGCTACACCTTC,CASALPGESNYGYTF
.,TRBV7-9,.,TRBJ2-2,TGTGCCAGCAGCTTATACTGGGGTAACACCGGGGAGCTGTTTTTT,CASSLYWGNTGELFF
few,TRBV9,.,TRBJ2-2,TGTGCCAGCAGCGTAGACGGATCGAACACCGGGGAGCTGTTTTTT,CASSVDGSNTGELFF
.,TRBV5-4,.,TRBJ2-1,TGTGCCAGCAGCTTGGTCTCACTAGCTGAGCAGTTCTTC,CASSLVSLAEQFF
once,TRBV5-1,.,TRBJ2-3,TGCGCCAGCAGGGACAGCATCAAGTTGACGTCGGATACGCAGTATTTT,CASRDSIKLTSDTQYF
many,TRBV27,TRBD2,TRBJ2-5,TGTGCCAGCACTACATCGGGGGGCCAAGAGACCCAGTACTTC,CASTTSGGQETQYF
.,TRBV18,TRBD1,TRBJ1-4,TGTGCCAGCTCCCTCAACAGGGGCAAGGATGAAAAACTGTTTTTT,CASSLNRGKDEKLFF
.,TRBV2,.,TRBJ1-1,TGTGCCAGCAGTGAAGCCTACAGGGCTCGCGCTGAAGCTTTCTTT,CASSEAYRARAEAFF
.,TRBV27,.,TRBJ1-5,TGTGCCAGCAGCCTAAGGGCGGGGGAGCCCCAGCATTTT,CASSLRAGEPQHF
.,TRBV2,.,TRBJ1-2,TGTGCCAGCAGTGAAGAGGTAAACTATGGCTACACCTTC,CASSEEVNYGYTF
.,TRBV11-2,.,TRBJ1-2,TGTGCCAGCAGCTTAGTAGGCAGGGCTAACTATGGCTACACCTTC,CASSLVGRANYGYTF
.,TRBV5-1,.,TRBJ2-1,TGCGCCAGCAGCTTGGAAGGGAGTTTGGGTAATGAGCAGTTCTTC,CASSLEGSLGNEQFF
many,TRBV5-6,.,TRBJ2-5,TGTGCCAGCAGCCCCCAGGGGGGGGAGACCCAGTACTTC,CASSPQGGETQYF
.,TRBV9,.,TRBJ2-1,TGTGCCAGCAGCGTAGCCCCTAGCGCCTACAATGAGCAGTTCTTC,CASSVAPSAYNEQFF
.,TRBV5-4,TRBD1,TRBJ1-1,TGTGCCAGCAGCCCCCGGGACAGGGGCAACACTGAAGCTTTCTTT,CASSPRDRGNTEAFF
few,TRBV7-9,TRBD1,TRBJ1-1,TGTGCCAGCAGAGTCAGCGGGACAGGGGGCACTGAAGCTTTCTTT,CASRVSGTGGTEAFF
.,TRBV5-6,TRBD2,TRBJ2-5,TGTGCCAGCAGCTTACTAGCGGGAGACCAAGAGACCCAGTACTTC,CASSLLAGDQETQYF
few,TRBV6-1,.,TRBJ2-1,TGTGCCAGCAGTGACCTCCAGGTCCGGCAGTTCTTC,CASSDLQVRQFF
.,TRBV6-4,TRBD1,TRBJ1-1,TGTGCCAGCAGTGACAGCACAATTAGGGGGCAGGGGACTGAAGCTTTCTTT,CASSDSTIRGQGTEAFF
once,TRBV10-3,TRBD1,TRBJ1-3,TGTGCCATCAGTGAACCCAGGGGGTCCTCTGGAAACACCATATATTTT,CAISEPRGSSGNTIYF
.,TRBV27,.,TRBJ2-6,TGTGCCAGCAGTTTCGGGTTAACGGGTAGACTCTCTGGGGCCAACGTCCTGACTTTC,CASSFGLTGRLSGANVLTF
.,TRBV5-6,TRBD2,TRBJ2-7,TGTGCCAGCAGCACACTAGCGGGAGGGTCCTACGAGCAGTACTTC,CASSTLAGGSYEQYF
.,TRBV6-1,.,TRBJ1-1,TGTGCCAGCAGTACCGGGACGAACACTGAAGCTTTCTTT,CASSTGTNTEAFF
few,TRBV7-9,TRBD1,TRBJ1-3,TGTGCCAGCAGCCGCACTCGGGACAGAGGAAACACCATATATTTT,CASSRTRDRGNTIYF
.,TRBV6-5,.,TRBJ1-2,TGTGCCAGCAGTTACCATGGCCGAGGCTACACCTTC,CASSYHGRGYTF
.,TRBV27,.,TRBJ1-2,TGTGCCAGCAGCGACAGGTTCGGAGGCTACACCTTC,CASSDRFGGYTF
.,TRBV5-4,TRBD2,TRBJ2-1,TGTGCCAGCAGCCCGGTGAAGCGGGAAGACAATGAGCAGTTCTTC,CASSPVKREDNEQFF
.,TRBV5-1,.,TRBJ1-3,TGCGCCAGCAGCTCCCAGAGCAACTCTGGAAACACCATATATTTT,CASSSQSNSGNTIYF
.,TRBV18,.,TRBJ1-4,TGTGCCAGCTCACCTGTTGCAACTAATGAAAAACTGTTTTTT,CASSPVATNEKLFF
.,TRBV5-1,.,TRBJ2-3,TGCGCCAGCAGCTACACAGATACGCAGTATTTT,CASSYTDTQYF
.,TRBV18,.,TRBJ2-6,TGTGCCAGCTCACCAGTCGGCCCGGGCGCTGGGGCCAACGTCCTGACTTTC,CASSPVGPGAGANVLTF
.,TRBV6-5,TRBD2,TRBJ2-2,TGTGCCAGCAGGATTGGGGGGGCGAACACCGGGGAGCTGTTTTTT,CASRIGGANTGELFF
.,TRBV14,.,TRBJ2-7,TGTGCCAGCAGCCAATCAATCTCACTCGAGCAGTACTTC,CASSQSISLEQYF
.,TRBV15,.,TRBJ1-1,TGTGCCACCAGCGAGACACAGAACACTGAAGCTTTCTTT,CATSETQNTEAFF
.,TRBV28,.,TRBJ1-4,TGTGCCAGTCGCCCCCGGGGCGCCACAACTAATGAAAAACTGTTTTTT,CASRPRGATTNEKLFF
.,TRBV6-6,.,TRBJ2-7,TGTGCCAGCAGTTCGGGGGCACGTCGCTACGAGCAGTACTTC,CASSSGARRYEQYF
.,TRBV4-3,.,TRBJ2-7,TGCGCCAGCAGCCAAGTAGGTGGCTACGAGCAGTACTTC,CASSQVGGYEQYF
.,TRBV7-3,.,TRBJ2-5,TGTGCCAGCAGCTTAACTAGAATGGAGACCCAGTACTTC,CASSLTRMETQYF
.,TRBV28,.,TRBJ1-2,TGTGCCAGCGGGGGAGGGCACTCATATGGCTACACCTTC,CASGGGHSYGYTF
.,TRBV18,TRBD2,TRBJ2-1,TGTGCCAGCTCACAAACTAGCGCCTCCTACAATGAGCAGTTCTTC,CASSQTSASYNEQFF
.,TRBV28,TRBD1,TRBJ2-1,TGTGCCAGCACTTTTTCAGGACAGGGGGCGCCCAATGAGCAGTTCTTC,CASTFSGQGAPNEQFF